This is a list of T cell receptor beta chains from one sample in a study of control samples from healthy donors and cancer patients. The repertoire was sequenced with immunoSEQ multiplex PCR; TCRdb's copy has only in-frame clones and lacks some. The sample records roughly 120,000 clones, 70% to 90% being singletons. Sequenced: blood. The receptors derive from a man in his forties or fifties in good health. The CDR3 runs from the conserved cysteine through the conserved F or W. The order of the fields is D gene, clone size, J gene, V gene, CDR3 DNA, CDR3 protein. The D gene is left open where the match is weak. Only part of the rows carry a size: once, few, many, or a class if the clone is expanded.

NA	NA	TRBJ2-2	TRBV30	TGTGCCTGGAGTGTAATGGACGGGAGAGGGGTACAGGGGCTCGGGGAGCTGTTTTTT	CAWSVMDGRGVQGLGELFF
TRBD2	NA	TRBJ2-1	TRBV24-1	TGTGCCACCAGTGAGCCCGGGAGGAACAATGAGCAGTTCTTC	CATSEPGRNNEQFF
NA	NA	TRBJ2-7	TRBV6-5	TGTGCCAGCAGTTACCAACCGGGACTCCCCTACGAGCAGTACTTC	CASSYQPGLPYEQYF
NA	NA	TRBJ2-7	TRBV10-3	TGTGCCATCAGTGAGTCGACGAAACTCTACGAGCAGTACTTC	CAISESTKLYEQYF
NA	once	TRBJ2-3	TRBV19	TGTGCCAGTAGTTTCGGGACCCACGGGGATCCAGATACGCAGTATTTT	CASSFGTHGDPDTQYF
NA	few	TRBJ2-7	TRBV6-1	TGTGCCAGCAGTGAAACGTGGAGCTCCTACGAGCAGTACTTC	CASSETWSSYEQYF
NA	NA	TRBJ1-1	TRBV12-3/TRBV12-4	TGTGCCAGCTTGCGGGGGCGAACTGAAGCTTTCTTT	CASLRGRTEAFF
NA	NA	TRBJ1-5	TRBV19	TGTGCCAGTAGTATAGGGGTAAAGGGCAATCAGCCCCAGCATTTT	CASSIGVKGNQPQHF
NA	NA	TRBJ1-1	TRBV11-3	TGTGCCAGCAGCTTAGGAAAGGGCACACCTCAAACTGAAGCTTTCTTT	CASSLGKGTPQTEAFF
NA	NA	TRBJ1-2	TRBV10-1	TGCGCCAGCAGTGAAGGGCCGCAATATGGCTACACCTTC	CASSEGPQYGYTF
TRBD2	NA	TRBJ2-5	TRBV7-2	TGTGCCAGCAGCCCACGGACTAGCGGGGGGCGGGGAGAGACCCAGTACTTC	CASSPRTSGGRGETQYF
NA	few	TRBJ2-7	TRBV25-1	TGTGCCAGCAGTGCTCAGGAGACCAGGCAGTACTTC	CASSAQETRQYF
NA	NA	TRBJ1-2	TRBV5-1	TGCGCCAGCAGCTTGCGGGGGCAGGCCTTGGGCGGCTACACCTTC	CASSLRGQALGGYTF
NA	NA	TRBJ2-7	TRBV28	TGTGCCAGCAGTTACGAGCGGGACAACCAACGCTACGAGCAGTACTTC	CASSYERDNQRYEQYF
NA	once	TRBJ1-2	TRBV5-6	TGTGCCAGCAGCTTGGGTGGCGTTTATGGCTACACCTTC	CASSLGGVYGYTF
TRBD2	NA	TRBJ2-3	TRBV29-1	TGCAGCGTTGAGGGAGCGGGGGCAAAAACAGATACGCAGTATTTT	CSVEGAGAKTDTQYF
NA	few	TRBJ1-5	TRBV30	TGTGCCTGGAGTGTACGAGCCAGCAATCAGCCCCAGCATTTT	CAWSVRASNQPQHF
NA	NA	TRBJ1-6	TRBV5-4	TGTGCCAGCAGCTTGGCAGGGAGCTCCTATAATTCACCCCTCCACTTT	CASSLAGSSYNSPLHF
NA	NA	TRBJ1-5	TRBV6-1	TGTGCCAGCAGTGACACAGGGTTTGGCAATCAGCCCCAGCATTTT	CASSDTGFGNQPQHF
NA	once	TRBJ2-7	TRBV7-6	TGTGCCAGCAGCCCCCCCGGACAGATGTACGAGCAGTACTTC	CASSPPGQMYEQYF
NA	NA	TRBJ1-1	TRBV5-1	TGCGCCAGCAGCTTTTCCACCGGTGGGGTGGGCACTGAAGCTTTCTTT	CASSFSTGGVGTEAFF
TRBD1	NA	TRBJ1-1	TRBV7-6	TGTGCCAGCAGCTCAGGGGGGGAAGCTTTCTTT	CASSSGGEAFF
NA	NA	TRBJ1-4	TRBV14	TGTGCCAGCAGCCAAGGGGGCCTAAAACTGTTTTTT	CASSQGGLKLFF
TRBD1	once	TRBJ2-7	TRBV7-8	TGTGCCAGCAGCTTAGCCTTACAGGGGGCGCTAATCGAGCAGTACTTC	CASSLALQGALIEQYF
TRBD2	NA	TRBJ2-3	TRBV5-1	TGCGCCAGCAGCTGGAGCGGGGGGGCCTCAGATACGCAGTATTTT	CASSWSGGASDTQYF
TRBD1	NA	TRBJ2-1	TRBV15	TGTGCCACCAGCAGAGATCTAACAGGGGGGACCTACAATGAGCAGTTCTTC	CATSRDLTGGTYNEQFF
NA	NA	TRBJ2-2	TRBV4-2	TGTGCCAGCAGCCAAGACTTGGTATCCGGGGAGCTGTTTTTT	CASSQDLVSGELFF
NA	NA	TRBJ1-6	TRBV3-1/TRBV3-2	TGTGCCAGCAGCATTTATTATTTCATACATCATAATTCACCCCTCCACTTT	CASSIYYFIHHNSPLHF
NA	few	TRBJ2-1	TRBV6-5	TGTGCCAGCAAGGAAGGGGGACTTAACTACAATGAGCAGTTCTTC	CASKEGGLNYNEQFF
NA	NA	TRBJ2-3	TRBV5-5	TGTGCCAGCAGCAGCGGACAGACAGCCGGCACAGATACGCAGTATTTT	CASSSGQTAGTDTQYF
NA	NA	TRBJ1-2	TRBV27	TGTGCCAGCAGTTTTCGGGGGGCCGCCTATGGCTACACCTTC	CASSFRGAAYGYTF
NA	NA	TRBJ2-7	TRBV5-1	TGCGCCAGCACCAACCAGGACGTCGGGTTCTACGAGCAGTACTTC	CASTNQDVGFYEQYF
NA	NA	TRBJ2-3	TRBV14	TGTGCCAGCATCCCACAGACAGTCGGGACAGATACGCAGTATTTT	CASIPQTVGTDTQYF
NA	many	TRBJ1-2	TRBV7-9	TGTGCCAGCAGATACGACGGCCTGCTGGGCTATGGCTACACCTTC	CASRYDGLLGYGYTF
NA	NA	TRBJ2-2	TRBV23-1	TGCGCCAGCAGTCAATCACGGGCCGGGGATCGCTGTGCCGGGGAGCTGTTTTTT	CASSQSRAGDRCAGELFF
TRBD2	NA	TRBJ2-7	TRBV30	TGTGCCTGGGGCAAGCGGGGGGGAGGCTACGAGCAGTACTTC	CAWGKRGGGYEQYF
TRBD2	NA	TRBJ2-7	TRBV7-9	TGTGCCAGCAGCTTACAGGCGGGGGGCGGATACGAGCAGTACTTC	CASSLQAGGGYEQYF
NA	NA	TRBJ2-7	TRBV18	TGTGCCAGCTCACGGGGGGATGAGGGGGCCGAGCAGTACTTC	CASSRGDEGAEQYF
NA	NA	TRBJ2-1	TRBV20-1	TGCAGTGCGAACAGGGGAGGCGAGCAGTTCTTC	CSANRGGEQFF
NA	NA	TRBJ1-1	TRBV10-3	TGTGCCATCAGTGAAGCCCTGACGTCGGGGAACACTGAAGCTTTCTTT	CAISEALTSGNTEAFF
TRBD1	NA	TRBJ2-1	TRBV7-8	TGTGCCAGCAACCAGTGGGGACAGGGGGCTGGTTATGAGCAGTTCTTC	CASNQWGQGAGYEQFF
TRBD2	NA	TRBJ2-2	TRBV4-1	TGCGCCAGCAGCCAAGATCCCGGGGGGGTCGGCACCGGGGAGCTGTTTTTT	CASSQDPGGVGTGELFF
NA	NA	TRBJ1-3	TRBV10-3	TGTGCCACCACGAGGGCGCTGGGAAACACCATATATTTT	CATTRALGNTIYF
NA	NA	TRBJ2-1	TRBV7-2	TGTGCCAGCAGCTTAGCGGAGTGGGGGGGCCGGAATGAGCAGTTCTTC	CASSLAEWGGRNEQFF
NA	NA	TRBJ2-7	TRBV11-2	TGTGCCAGCAGCCCTCCGGGACGGTCCTACGAGCAGTACTTC	CASSPPGRSYEQYF
NA	NA	TRBJ1-1	TRBV7-9	TGTGCCAGCAGCTTAGGCGGGGGCACTGAAGCTTTCTTT	CASSLGGGTEAFF
NA	NA	TRBJ2-4	TRBV28	TGTGCCAGCAGTCTCAGGACAGTAAACATTCAGTACTTC	CASSLRTVNIQYF
NA	NA	TRBJ1-1	TRBV7-9	TGTGCCAGCAGCTTAATCATGATCACTGAAGCTTTCTTT	CASSLIMITEAFF
NA	NA	TRBJ1-5	TRBV27	TGTGCCAGCAGTTTCCGGGAGGCGTATCAGCCCCAGCATTTT	CASSFREAYQPQHF
TRBD1	NA	TRBJ2-7	TRBV5-1	TGCGCCAGCAGCTCGTGGACAGGGGAGGAGGAGCAGTACTTC	CASSSWTGEEEQYF
NA	NA	TRBJ1-1	TRBV4-1	TGCGCCAGCAGCCAGGGTAAGAACACTGAAGCTTTCTTT	CASSQGKNTEAFF
TRBD1	NA	TRBJ2-1	TRBV28	TGTGCCAGCAGTTGGGACAGGGGTCAGAATGAGCAGTTCTTC	CASSWDRGQNEQFF
NA	NA	TRBJ1-4	TRBV5-4	TGTGCCAGCAGCTTTAAACAGGGAGATGAAAAACTGTTTTTT	CASSFKQGDEKLFF
TRBD1	NA	TRBJ2-7	TRBV28	TGTGCCCCCCCTAAAGATAGGACAGGGGGCAAGTCCTACGAGCAGTACTTC	CAPPKDRTGGKSYEQYF
NA	NA	TRBJ2-7	TRBV5-1	TGCGCCAGACTCTTGGCGTCCTACGAGCAGTACTTC	CARLLASYEQYF
TRBD1	once	TRBJ1-2	TRBV11-2	TGTGCCAGCAGCTCCGGGACAGGGCGTTATGGCTACACCTTC	CASSSGTGRYGYTF
NA	NA	TRBJ1-1	TRBV24-1	TGTGCCACCGGGGACGGCTTTGAAGCTTTCTTT	CATGDGFEAFF
NA	NA	TRBJ2-5	TRBV11-2	TGTGCCAGCAGCCCGCACACCGGGCCAAACTACTTC	CASSPHTGPNYF
NA	NA	TRBJ2-5	TRBV12-3/TRBV12-4	TGTGCCAGCAGTTCCCGCCGAGGGGAGACCCAGTACTTC	CASSSRRGETQYF
TRBD1	NA	TRBJ2-7	TRBV11-2	TGTGCCAGCAGCTCATCCCGAGGGGGCCCCTACGAGCAGTACTTC	CASSSSRGGPYEQYF